These 9 T cell receptor beta chains came from one sample sequenced in a study of T cell responses to AZD1222 COVID-19 vaccine. The assay was immunoSEQ multiplex PCR, and TCRdb's table has in-frame clones only and misses some. The sample lists more than 75,000 clones, around 89% occurring once. The source was peripheral blood, collected on day 0 of AZD1222 vaccination. These receptors were collected from an adult in good health.

The CDR3 here is CASSQGPGLAYSGELFF. The CDR3, as DNA: TGCGCCAGCAGCCAAGGGCCGGGACTAGCTTATTCCGGGGAGCTGTTTTTT. The rearrangement links TRBV4-3 to TRBJ2-2; 9 bases align to TRBD2. CDR3 length: 17 residues. In germline, CDR1 is LGHNA, CDR2 YSLEER. V lost 1 base to trimming and J lost 6 bases; unmatched junction nucleotides: 9.

This chain uses TRBV19 with TRBJ1-2; TRBD1 agrees at 7 bases. The CDR3 is made up of 17 amino acids. Trimming removed 1 base from V and 4 bases from J; junction bases left unmatched: 12. Germline V gene data show CDR1 as LNHDA and CDR2 as SQIVND (reference sequence). CDR3 protein: CASSIGVRGGAAYGYTF. The CDR3 nucleotides are TGTGCCAGTAGTATAGGGGTCCGAGGGGGCGCGGCCTATGGCTACACCTTC.

The chain employs TRBV5-1 and TRBJ2-5, with no clear D. The CDR3 spans 13 residues. V was cut by 4 bases and J by 2 bases, with 9 bases left in between. The germline V gene has CDR1 SGHRS and CDR2 YFSETQ. The CDR3 region is CASSLPLQETQYF. The CDR3 DNA reads TGCGCCAGCAGCCTCCCCCTTCAAGAGACCCAGTACTTC.

The rearrangement links TRBV2 to TRBJ1-1; the D gene is possibly TRBD1 (6 bases). The CDR3 sequence is 14 residues long. V was pared by 6 bases and J by 5 bases, with 16 bases between. Looked up from germline, CDR1 is SNHLY and CDR2 is FYNNEI. CDR3 in amino acids: CASRAQGGGTEAFF. The CDR3, as DNA: TGTGCCAGCAGAGCACAGGGTGGAGGGACTGAAGCTTTCTTT. Supplemented by reference TRBV2 and TRBJ1-1, the full variable domain reads EPEVTQTPSHQVTQMGQEVILRCVPISNHLYFYWYRQILGQKVEFLVSFYNNEISEKSEIFDDQFSVERPDGSNFTLKIRSTKLEDSAMYFCASRAQGGGTEAFFGQGTRLTVV.

The CDR3 loop is CASSQGAGNSGANVLTF. The CDR3 nucleotides read TGTGCCAGCAGCCAAGGGGCGGGGAACTCTGGGGCCAACGTCCTGACTTTC. V is TRBV4-2 and J is TRBJ2-6; tentatively, D is TRBD2 (6 bases). V dropped 1 base and J dropped 0 bases, with 10 bases sitting between them. Germline V gene lookup returns CDR1 LGHNA and CDR2 YNFKEQ. The CDR3 length is 17 residues.

J is TRBJ2-1 and V is TRBV24-1; a weak D match, TRBD2 (5 bases). CDR3 length: 13 amino acids. The germline gives CDR1 KGHDR, CDR2 SFDVKD. The germline V and J ends were trimmed by 9 bases and 15 bases, with 23 bases remaining between them. CDR3 region: CATSRGPASLWFF. The DNA for the CDR3 is TGTGCCACCTCCCGAGGGCCGGCTTCGCTTTGGTTCTTC.

The chain uses TRBV30 and TRBJ1-1; D unresolved. The CDR3 covers 13 residues. Trimming took off 0 bases at V and 0 bases at J, with 5 bases between the two ends. Germline-derived CDR1 and CDR2 are GTSNPN and SVGIG (reference sequence). The CDR3 DNA is TGTGCCTGGAGTGTATTTATGAACACTGAAGCTTTCTTT. Its translation: CAWSVFMNTEAFF.

The chain has TRBV5-1 and TRBJ1-1, with D tentatively TRBD1 (5 bases). CDR1 and CDR2 from the germline V gene are SGHRS and YFSETQ. V was pared by 0 bases and J by 4 bases, with 10 bases between. The CDR3 extends over 14 amino acids. The CDR3 reads CASSLEPGRTEAFF. CDR3 in DNA: TGCGCCAGCAGCTTGGAACCAGGGCGCACTGAAGCTTTCTTT. The full variable domain, with the rest looked up from reference TRBV5-1 and TRBJ1-1, is KAGVTQTPRYLIKTRGQQVTLSCSPISGHRSVSWYQQTPGQGLQFLFEYFSETQRNKGNFPGRFSGRQFSNSRSEMNVSTLELGDSALYLCASSLEPGRTEAFFGQGTRLTVV.

The V gene is TRBV5-4, the J gene TRBJ2-3, with D possibly being TRBD1 (7 bases). The CDR3 totals 16 residues. Germline V gene lookup returns CDR1 SGHNT and CDR2 YYREEE (reference sequence). V lost 4 bases to trimming and J lost 9 bases, with 24 bases between them. DNA of the CDR3: TGTGCCAGCAGCGAAATAGGCAGGGGGGCAGAAGGGACGCAGTATTTT. The encoded protein is CASSEIGRGAEGTQYF.